The 5 T cell receptor beta chains listed next were all sequenced from one sample in a study of preoperative IRX-2 immunotherapy in early breast cancer. Clones were sequenced by immunoSEQ multiplex PCR, and TCRdb holds only the in-frame ones, with some missing. Here the sample spans about 26,000 clones, roughly 77% being singletons. Sample treatment: preoperative locoregional IRX-2 cytokine immunotherapy. The sample here was lymph node tissue, taken after IRX-2 immunotherapy. The receptors shown here come from a human donor with breast cancer.

This clone was seen only a few times. The chain combines TRBV19 with TRBJ2-3; D gene uncertain. The V end lost 8 bases, the J end lost 0 bases, and 3 bases lay between the germline ends. The CDR3 is 11 residues long. CDR1 is LNHDA, CDR2 SQIVND, per germline (reference sequence). CDR3 amino acids: CASASTDTQYF. CDR3 coding DNA: TGTGCCAGTGCGAGCACAGATACGCAGTATTTT.

This clone was detected a few times. This chain uses TRBV18 with TRBJ2-1, with unresolved D. V was pared by 6 bases and J by 1 base, with 4 bases between. This CDR3 is built from 12 residues. The germline V gene has CDR1 KGHSH and CDR2 LQKENI. CDR3 sequence: CASSQSYNEQFF. The CDR3 DNA is TGTGCCAGCTCTCAATCCTACAATGAGCAGTTCTTC.

The chain has TRBV28 and TRBJ2-2; D ambiguous. V dropped 6 bases and J dropped 2 bases, with 7 bases sitting between them. In germline, CDR1 is MDHEN, CDR2 SYDVKM. The CDR3 is 13 amino acids. CDR3 coding DNA: TGTGCCAGCAGGTCATCAAACACCGGGGAGCTGTTTTTT. Translated: CASRSSNTGELFF. Complete variable domain (other parts from reference TRBV28 and TRBJ2-2): DVKVTQSSRYLVKRTGEKVFLECVQDMDHENMFWYRQDPGLGLRLIYFSYDVKMKEKGDIPEGYSVSREKKERFSLILESASTNQTSMYLCASRSSNTGELFFGEGSRLTVL.

The chain is built from TRBV6-8 and TRBJ2-7; tentatively, D is TRBD1 or TRBD2 (6 bases each). V was clipped by 2 bases and J by 5 bases, with 19 bases between them. This CDR3 comprises 16 residues. The V gene's germline CDR1 is MNHGY and CDR2 SAAAGT. CDR3 coding DNA: TGTGCCAGCAGTTACGGGGGCGGGGTCGGAGCCCACGAGCAGTACTTC. Translating it yields CASSYGGGVGAHEQYF.

The chain is built from TRBV30 and TRBJ1-6; D call uncertain. The CDR3 length is 14 residues. Trimming shortened V by 0 bases and J by 9 bases, and 12 bases separated the two germline ends. The V gene's germline CDR1 is GTSNPN and CDR2 SVGIG (reference sequence). CDR3 nucleotide sequence: TGTGCCTGGAGTGTAGGGCCCGAAGGTTCACCCCTCCACTTT. Its protein is CAWSVGPEGSPLHF. Variable domain in full (rest from reference TRBV30 and TRBJ1-6): SQTIHQWPATLVQPVGSPLSLECTVEGTSNPNLYWYRQAAGRGLQLLFYSVGIGQISSEVPQNLSASRPQDRQFILSSKKLLLSDSGFYLCAWSVGPEGSPLHFGNGTRLTVT.